This T cell receptor (beta chain) was found in a study of response to subunit inactivated influenza vaccine. From the RT-PCR reads, TCRdb called clonotypes with MiXCR, one entry per CDR3 protein. The sample has 650,000 to 800,000 distinct CDR3 sequences, roughly 18% seen once. With regard to this clonotype: As yet, its antigen is unknown.

V was trimmed by 4 bases and J by 2 bases, leaving 13 bases between them. The CDR3 spans 14 residues. Germline-derived CDR1 and CDR2 are DFQATT and SNEGSKA (reference sequence). Overall study findings and caveats: It was the authors' suggestion that each seasonal influenza vaccination recruits few new T cells.

Source: PBMCs from blood, taken 4 to 6 days after vaccination. The chain links TRBV20-1 to TRBJ2-3; D unclear. The receptor comes from a man in his fifties or sixties who received an inactivated influenza vaccine. The CDR3 DNA reads TGCAGTGCTAAAGACGTCTTAAACACAGATACGCAGTATTTT. As protein: CSAKDVLNTDTQYF.